The 6 T cell receptor beta chains below come from one sample, sequenced in a study of patients and donors after allogeneic stem cell transplantation. Via MiXCR, TCRdb re-called the RT-PCR reads, giving one row per CDR3 protein. The sample records 400,000 to 450,000 distinct CDR3 sequences, approximately 16% being singletons. The specimen sequenced was blood, either unsorted or a sorted T cell fraction (not recorded which). The receptor set was obtained from a human donor who was either an allogeneic HSCT recipient or a stem cell or donor lymphocyte infusion donor (not recorded which). It is not recorded whose cells these are; they may come from a transplant donor.

In this sample, this clonotype turned up a few times. V usage is TRBV11-3 and J usage is TRBJ2-7; no reliable D call. The CDR3 sequence is 13 residues long. Between the trimmed V and J ends, which lost 5 bases and 6 bases, there was a span of 14 bases. Germline V lookup: CDR1 SGHNT, CDR2 YENEEA. CDR3 bases: TGTGCCAGCAGCCGGGCATGGGGTACCGAGCAGTACTTC. This gives the protein CASSRAWGTEQYF.

This clonotype was seen a handful of times. V and J are TRBV7-3 and TRBJ2-7; 8 nucleotides match TRBD1. The ends lost 5 bases at V and 3 bases at J; junction bases unmatched: 9. Germline V CDR1 and CDR2: SGHTA, FQGTGA. There are 15 residues in the CDR3. The CDR3 protein is CASSRSGDRIYEQYF. The CDR3 nucleotides are TGTGCCAGCAGCCGCTCTGGGGACAGGATCTACGAGCAGTACTTC.

This clonotype was seen more than once but under ten times. This rearrangement joins TRBV2 to TRBJ2-2; 7 bases fit TRBD2. This CDR3 spans 13 amino acids. Germline-derived CDR1 and CDR2 are SNHLY and FYNNEI. The ends lost 6 bases at V and 7 bases at J; junction bases unmatched: 5. The CDR3 region is CASRREYGGELFF. For the CDR3, the DNA is TGTGCCAGCAGGCGGGAGTATGGCGGGGAGCTGTTTTTT.

This rearrangement joins TRBV24-1 to TRBJ1-1; the D is unclear. CDR3 size: 13 residues. In germline, CDR1 is KGHDR, CDR2 SFDVKD. V lost 1 base, J lost 4 bases, and 6 bases lay in between. The CDR3: CATSDFRGTEAFF. In nucleotides, the CDR3 is TGTGCCACCAGTGATTTCCGAGGCACTGAAGCTTTCTTT.

The rearrangement links TRBV4-2 to TRBJ2-5; the match to TRBD2 covers 13 bases. This CDR3 comprises 16 residues. Germline lookup yields CDR1 LGHNA and CDR2 YNFKEQ. V lost 5 bases to trimming and J lost 5 bases; unmatched junction nucleotides: 8. CDR3 in DNA: TGTGCCAGCAGCACCTTGACTAGCGGGGGGATGGAGACCCAGTACTTC. Protein sequence: CASSTLTSGGMETQYF.

This sequence joins TRBV20-1 and TRBJ1-1; no definite D call. The V gene's germline CDR1 is DFQATT and CDR2 SNEGSKA (reference sequence). V lost 1 base to trimming and J lost 10 bases, with 13 bases between them. The CDR3 runs to 12 residues. In DNA, the CDR3 is TGCAGTGCTAGAGGTGGGAATCAGCGAGCTTTCTTT. Amino acid sequence: CSARGGNQRAFF.